The next 18 T cell receptor beta chains were all read from a single sample in a study of blood T cell repertoires in COVID-19. Clones were sequenced by immunoSEQ multiplex PCR, and TCRdb holds only the in-frame ones, with some missing. The data hold some 260,000 clones, with approximately 90% observed a single time. Input material: PBMCs or T cells enriched from blood (not recorded which). All receptors come from a woman aged 18-30 years who had recovered from COVID-19.

The chain has TRBV20-1 and TRBJ1-5; TRBD1 matches at 7 bases. CDR1 and CDR2 (germline): DFQATT, SNEGSKA (reference sequence). Trimming took 3 bases from V and 4 from J; bases not matched to a gene: 9. The CDR3 is 15 amino acids. The CDR3 protein is CSASPRQGLNQPQHF. CDR3 DNA: TGCAGTGCTAGTCCCAGACAGGGCTTAAATCAGCCCCAGCATTTT.

V is TRBV14 and J is TRBJ1-6; no clear D gene. Germline loops: CDR1 SGHDN, CDR2 FVKESK. Deletions cut 6 bases from V and 0 bases from J, with 9 bases between. The CDR3 runs 15 residues. CDR3 sequence reads: CASRLGSSYNSPLHF. In nucleotides, the CDR3 is TGTGCCAGCAGGCTGGGGAGCTCCTATAATTCACCCCTCCACTTT.

About this clone itself: Because it lacks the conserved phenylalanine or tryptophan at the end, this CDR3 is likely a read error. Because the CDR3's place on the DNA is in doubt, the DNA is left out and the CDR3 is given as listed by TCRdb. The V call is TRBV12-3 or TRBV12-4, the J call TRBJ1-3; the table calls TRBD1, which could not be checked here. The length of the CDR3 is 13 amino acids, counting both ends. CDR3 amino acids: CASSLRPGTPPRV.

The gene calls are TRBV27 and TRBJ2-2, with D unclear. Trimming pared 10 bases from V and 4 bases from J, leaving 13 bases between. This CDR3 is built from 13 residues. The germline gives CDR1 MNHEY, CDR2 SMNVEV (reference sequence). CDR3 nucleotide sequence: TGTGCCACTAGACGGCTGAGCACCGGGGAGCTGTTTTTT. Residues: CATRRLSTGELFF.

V is TRBV3-1 (or the pseudogene TRBV3-2) and J is TRBJ1-3, with D uncertain. V was cut by 1 base and J by 0 bases, with 7 bases left in between. The CDR3 extends over 15 amino acids. Germline CDR1 is LGHDT and CDR2 is YNNKEL (reference sequence). CDR3 DNA sequence: TGTGCCAGCAGCCAAGGAGGGTCCTCTGGAAACACCATATATTTT. It specifies CASSQGGSSGNTIYF.

This chain connects TRBV28 to TRBJ1-2; D is ambiguous. The germline CDR1 and CDR2 sequences are MDHEN and SYDVKM. The CDR3 spans 13 residues. V gave up 8 bases and J gave up 1 base, with 11 bases separating them. For the CDR3, the DNA is TGTGCCAGCTTTTCGGGGAATAACTATGGCTACACCTTC. This codes for CASFSGNNYGYTF.

The CDR3 DNA reads TGTGCCAGCAGCGTTGAGGGACATGTGAACACTGAAGCTTTCTTT. This codes for CASSVEGHVNTEAFF. The gene calls are TRBV11-3 and TRBJ1-1; weak D call: TRBD1 (6 bases). V lost 5 bases, J lost 0 bases, and 13 bases lay in between. Germline V gene lookup returns CDR1 SGHNT and CDR2 YENEEA. CDR3 size: 15 residues. Filled out from reference TRBV11-3 and TRBJ1-1, the complete variable domain reads EAGVVQSPRYKIIEKKQPVAFWCNPISGHNTLYWYLQNLGQGPELLIRYENEEAVDDSQLPKDRFSAERLKGVDSTLKIQPAELGDSAVYLCASSVEGHVNTEAFFGQGTRLTVV.

V and J are TRBV9 and TRBJ2-1; TRBD2 is a possible D gene (5 bases). The CDR3 is 15 residues long. Germline values: CDR1 SGDLS, CDR2 YYNGEE. The germline V and J ends were trimmed by 4 bases and 4 bases, with 15 bases remaining between them. CDR3 protein: CASSPGSPGYNEQFF. The CDR3 coding sequence is TGTGCCAGCAGCCCGGGATCACCGGGGTACAATGAGCAGTTCTTC.

V and J are TRBV4-1 and TRBJ2-5, with TRBD2 identical over 9 bases. Germline CDR1 and CDR2: MGHRA and YSYEKL. The ends lost 4 bases at V and 5 bases at J; junction bases unmatched: 8. The CDR3 loop spans 15 amino acids. CDR3 region: CASSPAGLAPETQYF. As DNA, the CDR3 is TGCGCCAGCAGCCCAGCGGGACTAGCTCCGGAGACCCAGTACTTC.

The J gene is TRBJ1-1, the V gene TRBV14, with 7 bases lining up with TRBD1. Germline lookup yields CDR1 SGHDN and CDR2 FVKESK. The CDR3 contains 14 residues. The junction had 6 bases not matched to a gene; V was cut back by 4 bases and J by 4 bases. CDR3: CASSRDRVATEAFF. Written as DNA, the CDR3 is TGTGCCAGCAGCCGCGACAGGGTCGCCACTGAAGCTTTCTTT.

The gene calls are TRBV7-2 and TRBJ1-1; D ambiguous. The CDR3 sequence is 13 residues long. CDR1 is SGHTA and CDR2 is FQGNSA in the germline V gene. The V end was cut by 6 bases, the J end by 4 bases, with 12 bases between. In DNA, the CDR3 is TGTGCCAGCAGAAACAATCCGGGCACTGAAGCTTTCTTT. Amino acids: CASRNNPGTEAFF.

Comments on this clone: One end of the junction fails to match germline, which may point to a read error. The gene calls are TRBV2 and TRBJ2-3; 7 positions match TRBD1. This CDR3 spans 13 amino acids. Germline V gene lookup returns CDR1 SNHLY and CDR2 FYNNEI. CDR3 sequence reads: CASSEGLTGKMDF. The CDR3 coding sequence is TGTGCCAGCAGTGAAGGGTTGACAGGGAAAATGGATTTT. Full variable domain (missing parts from reference TRBV2 and TRBJ2-3): EPEVTQTPSHQVTQMGQEVILRCVPISNHLYFYWYRQILGQKVEFLVSFYNNEISEKSEIFDDQFSVERPDGSNFTLKIRSTKLEDSAMYFCASSEGLTGKMDFGPGTRLTVL.

The chain uses TRBV5-1 and TRBJ1-3; weak D call: TRBD1 (5 bases). V lost 3 bases to trimming and J lost 4 bases, with 11 bases between them. This CDR3 has 14 amino acids. Germline values: CDR1 SGHRS, CDR2 YFSETQ. CDR3 in amino acids: CASSSQGSGNTIYF. CDR3 sequence (DNA): TGCGCCAGCAGCTCCCAGGGATCAGGAAACACCATATATTTT.

DNA of the CDR3: TGTGCCAGCAGTAGGGGTTGGAGGGGTACAGATACGCAGTATTTT. Amino acid sequence: CASSRGWRGTDTQYF. The J gene is TRBJ2-3, the V gene TRBV6-5; tentatively, D is TRBD2 (6 bases). This CDR3 contains 15 residues. Germline lookup yields CDR1 MNHEY and CDR2 SVGAGI. V was cut by 5 bases and J by 3 bases, with 15 bases left in between.

The rearrangement joins TRBV19 to TRBJ2-5; TRBD1 aligns across 7 bases. This CDR3 is built from 16 residues. After removal of 6 bases from V and 4 bases from J, the junction contained 14 bases not matched to a gene. Germline V gene lookup returns CDR1 LNHDA and CDR2 SQIVND (reference sequence). DNA for the CDR3: TGTGCCAGTAGCCCGGTAGAGACAGGGCGGAGAGAGACCCAGTACTTC. Its translation is CASSPVETGRRETQYF.

The chain uses TRBV9 and TRBJ2-5; D ambiguous. Germline loops: CDR1 SGDLS, CDR2 YYNGEE. The CDR3 covers 14 residues. V lost 3 bases, J lost 2 bases, and 11 bases lay in between. The CDR3 region has the DNA TGTGCCAGCAGCGCCCCGAACGAGCAAGAGACCCAGTACTTC. Residues: CASSAPNEQETQYF.

The gene calls are TRBV27 and TRBJ1-1; D might be TRBD1 (5 bases). V was clipped by 5 bases and J by 4 bases, with 17 bases between them. CDR3 size: 15 residues. The germline CDR1 and CDR2 sequences are MNHEY and SMNVEV (reference sequence). CDR3: CASSARGRLVTEAFF. The CDR3 DNA reads TGTGCCAGCAGTGCCCGGGGGAGGTTAGTCACTGAAGCTTTCTTT.

The chain links TRBV19 to TRBJ1-3, with D possibly TRBD1 on 6 matching bases. The CDR3 is 15 amino acids. Germline lookup yields CDR1 LNHDA and CDR2 SQIVND (reference sequence). V was shortened by 5 bases and J by 4 bases, with 15 bases between the two germline ends. The CDR3 sequence: CASSRSGGWGNTIYF. The DNA for the CDR3 is TGTGCCAGTAGTCGGTCGGGGGGCTGGGGAAACACCATATATTTT.